This record concerns one T cell receptor (beta chain) sequence. The sample belongs to a study of T cells in Graves' hyperthyroidism and ophthalmopathy. The germline gives CDR1 SGHDN, CDR2 FVKESK. V lost 0 bases and J lost 2, with 14 bases in between. The CDR3 sequence is 17 residues long. RNA transcripts were the template for amplifying TCR beta CDR3 regions. The HTBI primer set served for first-round RT-PCR of the TCR CDR3. Using its own MiXCR run on the multiplex PCR reads, TCRdb lists one record per CDR3 protein. The repertoire includes hundreds of thousands of distinct CDR3 sequences, 14% of them detected once, and 9.5% to 13% sits in the top ten.

This sequence originates from a woman aged 18 to 35 with Graves' hyperthyroidism. This rearrangement joins TRBV14 to TRBJ1-3; D remains unclear. Sequenced sample: blood. CDR3 residues: CASSQDHGFGTGNTIYF. The CDR3 region has the DNA TGTGCCAGCAGCCAAGATCACGGTTTCGGAACTGGAAACACCATATATTTT.